This T cell receptor beta chain was recovered during a study of T cells in narcolepsy. Study observations and caveats: Reportedly, autoreactive clonotypes were serially detected in patients' blood but not controls'.

On this clone itself: The antigen is not known.

The CDR3 totals 20 residues. V lost 5 bases and J lost 1; bases outside the gene matches: 16. Germline CDR1 reads MGHRA; CDR2 reads YSYEKL. The data were produced by immunoSEQ multiplex PCR, yet TCRdb's version contains in-frame clones alone and is incomplete. The profile shows roughly 30,000 clones, just under 80% of them singletons. Material for sequencing was CD45RA- memory CD4+ T cells from PBMCs. This TCR derives from a human donor with narcolepsy. This chain uses TRBV4-1 with TRBJ2-7; 14 positions match TRBD2. The CDR3 sequence is CASSEGTSGSRRALSYEQYF. The CDR3 DNA follows: TGCGCCAGCAGCGAAGGGACTAGCGGGAGCCGACGGGCCTTATCCTACGAGCAGTACTTC.